These T cell receptor beta chains were read from a single sample in a study of blood T cell repertoires in COVID-19. Generated by immunoSEQ multiplex PCR, the TCRdb table keeps only in-frame clones and is missing some. The table lists 120,000 or so clones, around 70% of them singletons. The sample consisted of peripheral blood. The source of these receptors is a man in his sixties with acute or convalescent COVID-19. The CDR3 runs from the conserved cysteine through the conserved F or W. D genes are given only for firm matches. The size field is filled for only some rows; it gives once, few, many or a size class.

clone_size j_call v_call d_call cdr3_nt cdr3_aa
- TRBJ1-2 TRBV7-9 - TGTGCCAGCAGCAACAGTAACTATGGCTACACCTTC CASSNSNYGYTF
- TRBJ2-2 TRBV15 - TGTGCCACCAGCAGAGATCGGGTTCCCGGGGAGCTGTTTTTT CATSRDRVPGELFF
- TRBJ2-2 TRBV7-3 TRBD1 TGTGCCAGCTCCTCGACAGGGGTTGGTGGGGAGCTGTTTTTT CASSSTGVGGELFF
- TRBJ1-5 TRBV2 - TGTGCCAGCGGCCGTCTCGAGGGCCAGCCCCAGCATTTT CASGRLEGQPQHF
- TRBJ2-3 TRBV7-6 TRBD2 TGTGCCAGCAGCTTAATAGCGGGAACCCAGCAGGGGGATACGCAGTATTTT CASSLIAGTQQGDTQYF
- TRBJ2-7 TRBV27 - TGTGCCAGCAGTTTATCGAGGGGGGGCCCAGGCGAGCAGTACTTC CASSLSRGGPGEQYF
- TRBJ1-1 TRBV4-2 - TGTGCCAGCAGCCCTTGGCAGACTCACATGAACACTGAAGCTTTCTTT CASSPWQTHMNTEAFF
- TRBJ2-3 TRBV24-1 - TGTGCCACGAGTGGAGGGGGCTGGGCAAGCACAGATACGCAGTATTTT CATSGGGWASTDTQYF
- TRBJ1-2 TRBV12-5 TRBD1 TGTGCTAGTGGTTTGGTATTCGGGACAGGGTTATTTTATGGCTACACCTTC CASGLVFGTGLFYGYTF
few TRBJ2-5 TRBV30 TRBD1 TGTGCCTGGACGACAGGGTCGGAAGAGACCCAGTACTTC CAWTTGSEETQYF
once TRBJ2-1 TRBV5-4 TRBD2 TGTGCCAGCAGCTCGGGGGGTCATGAGCAGTTCTTC CASSSGGHEQFF
once TRBJ2-3 TRBV9 TRBD1 TGTGCCAGCAGCAGGGACAGAATAAGCACAGATACGCAGTATTTT CASSRDRISTDTQYF
once TRBJ2-7 TRBV5-1 - TGCGCCAGCAGCCCGGAGGGCGGAGCAGCGAGGGATGGGCAGTACTTC CASSPEGGAARDGQYF
- TRBJ2-7 TRBV7-2 TRBD2 TGTGCCAGTTCGCGAGGACTAGCTAATATGAAGCAGTACTTC CASSRGLANMKQYF
- TRBJ1-1 TRBV14 - TGTGCCAGCAGCTACCAGGACAGCTACACTGAAGCTTTCTTT CASSYQDSYTEAFF
- TRBJ1-5 TRBV6-2/TRBV6-3 TRBD1 TGTGCCAGCAGTCCGAACGGCGTTGACAGGGGGCGGAATTCGCCCCAGCATTTT CASSPNGVDRGRNSPQHF
- TRBJ2-7 TRBV7-3 TRBD1 TGTGCCAGCGAAGGACAGGGTACCTACGAGCAGTACTTC CASEGQGTYEQYF
once TRBJ2-3 TRBV9 - TGTGCCAGCAGCGTTACTGCCTGGGATACGCAGTATTTT CASSVTAWDTQYF
few TRBJ1-2 TRBV6-1 TRBD1 TGTGCCAGCAGTGAAGTGCGGGGACAGGGGGGCCATAGAGGCTATGGCTACACCTTC CASSEVRGQGGHRGYGYTF
- TRBJ2-3 TRBV5-1 TRBD2 TGCGCCAGCAGCCGCGGGGGGACAGATACGCAGTATTTT CASSRGGTDTQYF
- TRBJ1-2 TRBV6-1 - TGTGCCAGCAGTGAACGTGGTGGGAGGGGGTATAACTATGGCTACACCTTC CASSERGGRGYNYGYTF
- TRBJ2-1 TRBV6-5 TRBD2 TGTGCCAGCAGGCCGACTAGCGGGAGACGGGATGAGCAGTTCTTC CASRPTSGRRDEQFF
- TRBJ2-1 TRBV14 - TGTGCCAGCAGCCCGTTGGACAGCTACAATGAGCAGTTCTTC CASSPLDSYNEQFF
- TRBJ1-6 TRBV6-1 - TGTGCCAGCAGTGACCGCCGGGGAAATAATTCACCCCTCCACTTT CASSDRRGNNSPLHF
- TRBJ2-4 TRBV2 TRBD1 TGTGCCAGCAGCGCGACAGGGGTAGTAAACATTCAGTACTTC CASSATGVVNIQYF
few TRBJ2-3 TRBV5-1 - TGCGCCAGCAGTCGGGGCGGGGCGGGCACAGATACGCAGTATTTT CASSRGGAGTDTQYF